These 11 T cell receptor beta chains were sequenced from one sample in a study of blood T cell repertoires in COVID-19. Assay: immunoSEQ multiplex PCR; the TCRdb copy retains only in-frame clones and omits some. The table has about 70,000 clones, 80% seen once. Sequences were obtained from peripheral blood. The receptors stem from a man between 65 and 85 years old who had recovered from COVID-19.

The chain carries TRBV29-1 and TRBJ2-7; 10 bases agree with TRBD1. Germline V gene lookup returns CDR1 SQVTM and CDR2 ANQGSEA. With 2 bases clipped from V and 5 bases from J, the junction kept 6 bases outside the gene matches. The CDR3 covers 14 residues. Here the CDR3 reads CSVEPGTGVNEQYF. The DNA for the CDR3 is TGCAGCGTTGAACCCGGGACAGGGGTTAACGAGCAGTACTTC.

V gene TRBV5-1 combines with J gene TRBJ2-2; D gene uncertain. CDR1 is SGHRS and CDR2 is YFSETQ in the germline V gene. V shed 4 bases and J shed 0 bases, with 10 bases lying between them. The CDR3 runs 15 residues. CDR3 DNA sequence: TGCGCCAGCAGCAAAGACACCCCGAACACCGGGGAGCTGTTTTTT. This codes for CASSKDTPNTGELFF.

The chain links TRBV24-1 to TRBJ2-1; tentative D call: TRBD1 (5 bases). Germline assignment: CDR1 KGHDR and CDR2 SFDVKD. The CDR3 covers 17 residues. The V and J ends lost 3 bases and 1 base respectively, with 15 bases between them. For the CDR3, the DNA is TGTGCCACCAGTGATCAACAGGCTCTGGGGTCCTACAATGAGCAGTTCTTC. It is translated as CATSDQQALGSYNEQFF.

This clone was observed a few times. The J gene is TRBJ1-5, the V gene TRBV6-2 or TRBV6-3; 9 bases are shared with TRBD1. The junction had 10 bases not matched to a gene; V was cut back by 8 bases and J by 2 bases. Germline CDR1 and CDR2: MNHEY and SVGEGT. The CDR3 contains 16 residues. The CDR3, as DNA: TGTGCCAGCCGCCCCACTCGGGACAGGGGCAATCAGCCCCAGCATTTT. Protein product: CASRPTRDRGNQPQHF.

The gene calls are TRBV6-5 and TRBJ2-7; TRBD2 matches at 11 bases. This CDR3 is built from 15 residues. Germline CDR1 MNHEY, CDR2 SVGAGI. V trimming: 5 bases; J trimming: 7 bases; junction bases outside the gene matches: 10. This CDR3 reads CASSPTSGGRWEQYF. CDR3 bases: TGTGCCAGCAGTCCCACTAGCGGGGGAAGGTGGGAGCAGTACTTC.

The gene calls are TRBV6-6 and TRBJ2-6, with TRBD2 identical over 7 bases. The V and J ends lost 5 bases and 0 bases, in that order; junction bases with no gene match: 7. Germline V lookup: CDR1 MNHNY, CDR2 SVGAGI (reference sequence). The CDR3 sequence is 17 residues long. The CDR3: CASSPSGDRSGANVLTF. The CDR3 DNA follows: TGTGCCAGCAGTCCGAGCGGGGACCGCTCTGGGGCCAACGTCCTGACTTTC.

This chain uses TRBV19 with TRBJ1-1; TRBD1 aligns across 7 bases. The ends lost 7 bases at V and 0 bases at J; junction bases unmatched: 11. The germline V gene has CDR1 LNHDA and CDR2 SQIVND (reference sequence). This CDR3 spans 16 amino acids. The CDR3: CASTGRAGTVNTEAFF. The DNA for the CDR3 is TGTGCCAGTACCGGAAGGGCCGGGACAGTGAACACTGAAGCTTTCTTT.

The CDR3 reads CAWSRQGGVEAFF. The CDR3 nucleotides read TGTGCCTGGAGTCGACAGGGGGGTGTTGAAGCTTTCTTT. The chain links TRBV30 to TRBJ1-1; 9 bases fit TRBD1. CDR3 length: 13 amino acids. Germline trimming cut 2 bases from V and 7 bases from J; bases unmatched to any gene: 5. Germline lookup yields CDR1 GTSNPN and CDR2 SVGIG (reference sequence).

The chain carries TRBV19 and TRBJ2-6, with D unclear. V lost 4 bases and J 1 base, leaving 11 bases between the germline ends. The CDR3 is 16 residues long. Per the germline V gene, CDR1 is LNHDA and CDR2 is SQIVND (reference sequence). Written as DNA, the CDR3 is TGTGCCAGTAGTACATTAACGAGGTCTGGGGCCAACGTCCTGACTTTC. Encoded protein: CASSTLTRSGANVLTF.

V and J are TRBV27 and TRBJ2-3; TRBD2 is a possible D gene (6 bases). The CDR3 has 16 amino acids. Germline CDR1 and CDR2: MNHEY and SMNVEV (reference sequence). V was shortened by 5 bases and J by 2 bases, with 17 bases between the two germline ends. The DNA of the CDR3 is TGTGCCAGCAGTCCCCGACTAGTGTACCTCACAGATACGCAGTATTTT. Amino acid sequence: CASSPRLVYLTDTQYF.

CDR3 nucleotides: TGTGCCAGCAGCCGGACAGCGAGCTCCTACAATGAGCAGTTCTTC. Its protein product is CASSRTASSYNEQFF. This rearrangement joins TRBV7-9 to TRBJ2-1, with a possible D match to TRBD1 (6 bases). V dropped 5 bases and J dropped 0 bases, with 11 bases sitting between them. Germline lookup yields CDR1 SEHNR and CDR2 FQNEAQ (reference sequence). The CDR3 consists of 15 residues.